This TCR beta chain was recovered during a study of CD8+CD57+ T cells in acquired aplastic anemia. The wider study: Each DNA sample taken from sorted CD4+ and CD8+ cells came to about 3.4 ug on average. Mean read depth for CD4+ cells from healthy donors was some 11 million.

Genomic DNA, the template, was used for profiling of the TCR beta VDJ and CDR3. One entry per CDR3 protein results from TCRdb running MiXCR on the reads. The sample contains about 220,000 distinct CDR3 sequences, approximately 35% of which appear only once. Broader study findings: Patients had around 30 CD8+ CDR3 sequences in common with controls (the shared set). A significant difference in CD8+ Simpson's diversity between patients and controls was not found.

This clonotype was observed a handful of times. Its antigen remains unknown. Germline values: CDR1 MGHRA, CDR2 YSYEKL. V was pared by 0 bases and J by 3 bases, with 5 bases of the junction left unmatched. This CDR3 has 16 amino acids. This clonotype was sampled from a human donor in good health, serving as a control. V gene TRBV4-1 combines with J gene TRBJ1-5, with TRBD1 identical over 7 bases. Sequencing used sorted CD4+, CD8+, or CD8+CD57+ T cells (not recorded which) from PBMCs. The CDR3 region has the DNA TGCGCCAGCAGCCAAGAACGGGACAGAATCAATCAGCCCCAGCATTTT. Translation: CASSQERDRINQPQHF.